This T cell receptor (beta chain) was recorded in a study of CD8 T cells in ankylosing spondylitis listed by TCRdb under 2017. Regarding the study in general: The study profiled T cell receptor beta repertoires in healthy donors and ankylosing spondylitis patients to find disease-linked TCR variants. The whole study cohort included about a hundred healthy donors and about two dozen ankylosing spondylitis patients. Peripheral blood samples were taken, and synovial fluid was additionally collected from ankylosing spondylitis patients. Beyond this particular receptor, the publication reports: Some motif variants had previously been reported in the synovial fluid and blood of reactive arthritis patients, which suggests shared mechanisms of disease initiation. The disease-linked clones had a CD8+ phenotype and were found at relatively low frequencies in peripheral blood. According to the report, matched synovial fluid samples from ankylosing spondylitis patients were significantly enriched for the disease-linked clones. A TCR beta motif made up of 7 to 9 highly homologous amino acid variants appeared to be characteristic of blood from ankylosing spondylitis patients.

Trimming costs V 0 bases and J 4 bases, and their ends lie 14 bases apart. CDR1 and CDR2 are read off the germline V gene as SGDLS and YYNGEE. The CDR3 holds 16 amino acids from the cysteine to the phenylalanine. Only the CDR3 DNA is retained, 48 bases long and in frame from the first base. This clonotype appeared a few times. Its antigen has not been determined. Per-base quality was not reported, and no clone a single base away is much larger than it. The data were produced on an Illumina HiSeq 2500. TCR beta libraries were prepared by quantitative 5'-RACE with molecular barcodes. The published analysis was carried out like this. To identify disease-linked TCR variants, a new computational method was used, one built on a probabilistic model of VDJ rearrangement. TCRdb took the public reads, trimmed them with fastp at Q25, ran MiXCR for clone calling and kept in-frame beta chains. Duplicate CDR3 protein sequences are folded into a single record with the most common DNA and genes. The V and J calls come from TCRdb's annotation, not from the publication. This sample comprises hundreds of thousands of distinct CDR3 sequences, under 20% of them detected only once. Of the sample, under 1.2% falls within the top ten clones.

Sequencing used blood, either unsorted or a sorted T cell fraction (not recorded which). The chain couples TRBV9 to TRBJ2-1; TRBD1 might be the D gene, on 6 matching bases. The clonotype originates from a male donor with ankylosing spondylitis. Here the CDR3 is given as CASSVVGTTQYNEQFF. The DNA reads as follows: TGTGCCAGCAGCGTAGTTGGGACAACACAGTACAATGAGCAGTTCTTC.